This TCR beta chain was observed in a study of blood T cell repertoires in COVID-19. Overall study: Samples came from the United States, Italy and Spain, spanning acute and convalescent COVID-19. PBMCs, B-cell-depleted T cells, or T cells provided the cDNA or gDNA that made up the material.

This CDR3 region has 15 residues. V was shortened by 5 bases and J by 0 bases, with 11 bases between the two germline ends. Germline lookup yields CDR1 SGHTA and CDR2 FQGNSA. This clone has a single count. Authors' analysis steps: Reference gene primers were amplified, and this amplification served to estimate nucleated cell counts. Produced via immunoSEQ multiplex PCR; TCRdb's table is partial and in-frame only. From that table come the V and J calls and clone size; the DNA was used to work out D and trimming. The sample consists of 110,000 to 150,000 clones, approximately 73% of them appearing once.

Sequenced input: peripheral blood. The sequence derives from a man between 60 and 75 years old with acute or convalescent COVID-19. This sequence joins TRBV7-2 and TRBJ2-1; D perhaps matches TRBD2 (5 bases). CDR3 nucleotide sequence: TGTGCCAGCAGCCAAACTAGGAGCTCCTACAATGAGCAGTTCTTC. This sequence encodes CASSQTRSSYNEQFF. Full variable domain (outside the CDR3, taken from reference TRBV7-2 and TRBJ2-1): GAGVSQSPSNKVTEKGKDVELRCDPISGHTALYWYRQSLGQGLEFLIYFQGNSAPDKSGLPSDRFSAERTGGSVSTLTIQRTQQEDSAVYLCASSQTRSSYNEQFFGPGTRLTVL.